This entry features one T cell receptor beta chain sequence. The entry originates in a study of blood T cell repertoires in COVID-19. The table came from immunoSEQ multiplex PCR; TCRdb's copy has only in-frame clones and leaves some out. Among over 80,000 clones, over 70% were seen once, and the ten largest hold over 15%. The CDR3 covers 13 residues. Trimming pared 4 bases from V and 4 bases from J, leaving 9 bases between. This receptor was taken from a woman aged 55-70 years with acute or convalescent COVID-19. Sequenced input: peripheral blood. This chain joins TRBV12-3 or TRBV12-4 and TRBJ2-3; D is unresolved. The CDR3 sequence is CASSSQTPDTQYF. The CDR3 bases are TGTGCCAGCAGTTCCCAGACTCCAGATACGCAGTATTTT.